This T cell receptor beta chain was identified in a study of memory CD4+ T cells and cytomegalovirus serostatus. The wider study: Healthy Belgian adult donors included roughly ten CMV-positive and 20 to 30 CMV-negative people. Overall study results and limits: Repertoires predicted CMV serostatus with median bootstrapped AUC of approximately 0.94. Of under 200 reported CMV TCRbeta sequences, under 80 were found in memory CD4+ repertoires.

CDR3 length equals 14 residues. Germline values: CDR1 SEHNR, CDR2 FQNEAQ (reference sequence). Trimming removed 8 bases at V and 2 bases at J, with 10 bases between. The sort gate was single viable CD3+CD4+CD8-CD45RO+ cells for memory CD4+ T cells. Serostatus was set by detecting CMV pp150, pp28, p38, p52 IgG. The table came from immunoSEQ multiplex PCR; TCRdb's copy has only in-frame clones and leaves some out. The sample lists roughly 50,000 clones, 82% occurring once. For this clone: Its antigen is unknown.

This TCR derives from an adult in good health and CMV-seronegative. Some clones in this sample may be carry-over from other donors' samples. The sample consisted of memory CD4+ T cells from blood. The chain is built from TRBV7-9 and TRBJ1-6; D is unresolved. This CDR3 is CASRPSPYNSPLHF. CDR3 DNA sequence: TGTGCCAGCCGGCCCAGCCCCTATAATTCACCCCTCCACTTT.